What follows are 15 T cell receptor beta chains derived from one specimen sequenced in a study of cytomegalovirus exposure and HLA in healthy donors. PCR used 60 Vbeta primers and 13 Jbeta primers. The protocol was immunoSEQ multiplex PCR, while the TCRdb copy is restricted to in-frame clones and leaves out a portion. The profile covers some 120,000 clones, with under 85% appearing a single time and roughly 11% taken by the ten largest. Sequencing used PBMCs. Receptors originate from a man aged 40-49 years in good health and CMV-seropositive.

The CDR3 bases are TGTGCCAGCAGCTTAGTTCGCGGGGGAGGGGGTGCAGGAGAGACCCAGTACTTC. Protein product: CASSLVRGGGGAGETQYF. The chain combines TRBV7-6 with TRBJ2-5; D may be TRBD2 (7 bases). This CDR3 contains 18 residues. Trimming took off 1 base at V and 4 bases at J, with 22 bases between the two ends. Germline V lookup: CDR1 SGHVS, CDR2 FNYEAQ.

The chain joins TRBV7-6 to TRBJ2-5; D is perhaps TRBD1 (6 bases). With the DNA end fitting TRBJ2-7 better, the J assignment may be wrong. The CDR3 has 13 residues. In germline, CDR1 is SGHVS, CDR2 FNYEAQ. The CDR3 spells CASSFKQGHEQYF. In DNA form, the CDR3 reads TGTGCCAGCAGCTTCAAACAGGGCCACGAGCAGTACTTC.

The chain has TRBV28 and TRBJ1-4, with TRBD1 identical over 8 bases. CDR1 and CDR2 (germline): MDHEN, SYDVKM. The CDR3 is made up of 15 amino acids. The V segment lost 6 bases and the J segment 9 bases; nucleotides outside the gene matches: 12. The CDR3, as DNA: TGTGCCAGCAGCGAGCAACAGGGGGGCCTGAAAAAACTGTTTTTT. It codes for CASSEQQGGLKKLFF.

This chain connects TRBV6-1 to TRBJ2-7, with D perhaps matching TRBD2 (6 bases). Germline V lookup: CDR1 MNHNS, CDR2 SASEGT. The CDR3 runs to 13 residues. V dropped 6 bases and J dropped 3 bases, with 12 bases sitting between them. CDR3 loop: CASSNAGSYEQYF. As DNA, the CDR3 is TGTGCCAGCAGCAACGCCGGGAGCTACGAGCAGTACTTC.

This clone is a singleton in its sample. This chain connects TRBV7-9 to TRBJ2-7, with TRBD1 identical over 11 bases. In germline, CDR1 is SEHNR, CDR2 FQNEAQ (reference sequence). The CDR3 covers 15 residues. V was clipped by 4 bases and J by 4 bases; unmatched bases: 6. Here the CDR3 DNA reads TGTGCCAGCAGCTATGGACAGGGGGCTTCATACGAGCAGTACTTC. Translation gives CASSYGQGASYEQYF.

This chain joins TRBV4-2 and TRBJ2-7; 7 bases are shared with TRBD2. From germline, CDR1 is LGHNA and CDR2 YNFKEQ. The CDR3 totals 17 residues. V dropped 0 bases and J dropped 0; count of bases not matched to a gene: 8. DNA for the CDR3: TGTGCCAGCAGCCAAGATTATCGGCGGGAGTCCTCCTACGAGCAGTACTTC. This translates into CASSQDYRRESSYEQYF.

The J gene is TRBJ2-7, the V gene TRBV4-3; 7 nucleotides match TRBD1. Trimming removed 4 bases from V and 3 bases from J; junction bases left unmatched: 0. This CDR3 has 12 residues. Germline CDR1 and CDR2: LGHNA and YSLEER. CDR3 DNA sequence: TGCGCCAGCAGCCGGGACAGCTACGAGCAGTACTTC. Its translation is CASSRDSYEQYF.

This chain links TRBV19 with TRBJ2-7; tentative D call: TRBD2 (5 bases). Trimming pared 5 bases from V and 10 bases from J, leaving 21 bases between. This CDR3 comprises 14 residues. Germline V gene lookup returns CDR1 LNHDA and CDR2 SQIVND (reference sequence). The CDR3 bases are TGTGCCAGTAGTTTTTCCCGGGAATCATCAGAACAGTACTTC. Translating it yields CASSFSRESSEQYF.

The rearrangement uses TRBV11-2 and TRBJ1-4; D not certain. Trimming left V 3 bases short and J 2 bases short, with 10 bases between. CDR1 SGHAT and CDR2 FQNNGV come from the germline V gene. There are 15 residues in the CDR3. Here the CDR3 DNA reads TGTGCCAGCAGCTTTCAGATTCCCACTAATGAAAAACTGTTTTTT. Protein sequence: CASSFQIPTNEKLFF.

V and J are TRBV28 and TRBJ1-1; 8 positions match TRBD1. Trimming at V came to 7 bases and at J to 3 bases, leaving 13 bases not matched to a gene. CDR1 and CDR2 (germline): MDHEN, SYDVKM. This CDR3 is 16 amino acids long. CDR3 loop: CASKGTTTGVDTEAFF. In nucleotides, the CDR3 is TGTGCCAGCAAAGGAACGACGACAGGGGTAGACACTGAAGCTTTCTTT.

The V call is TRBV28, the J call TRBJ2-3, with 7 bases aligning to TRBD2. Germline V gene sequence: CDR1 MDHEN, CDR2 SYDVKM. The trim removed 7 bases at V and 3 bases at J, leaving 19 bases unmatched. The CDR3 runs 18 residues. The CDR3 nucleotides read TGTGCCAGCATCACCTTCAAAGGTCGGGGGACTACTACAGATACGCAGTATTTT. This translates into CASITFKGRGTTTDTQYF.

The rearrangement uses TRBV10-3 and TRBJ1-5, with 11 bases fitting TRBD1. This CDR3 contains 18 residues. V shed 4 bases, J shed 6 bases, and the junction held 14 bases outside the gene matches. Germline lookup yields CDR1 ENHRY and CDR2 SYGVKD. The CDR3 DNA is TGTGCCATCAGTGGAGACCCGGGACAGGGGGATTGGAGTCAGCCCCAGCATTTT. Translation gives CAISGDPGQGDWSQPQHF.

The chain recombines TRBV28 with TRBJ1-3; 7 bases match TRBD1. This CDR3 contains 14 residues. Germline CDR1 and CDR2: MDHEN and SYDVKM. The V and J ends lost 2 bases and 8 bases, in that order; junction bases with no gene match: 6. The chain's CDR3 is CASSLGTGEDTIYF. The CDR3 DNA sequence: TGTGCCAGCAGTTTAGGCACAGGGGAGGACACCATATATTTT.

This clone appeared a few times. The CDR3 reads CASSLGDRVSNSNQPQHF. In DNA form, the CDR3 reads TGTGCCAGCAGTTTAGGGGACAGGGTCTCAAATAGCAATCAGCCCCAGCATTTT. The V gene is TRBV28, the J gene TRBJ1-5, with TRBD1 matching 9 bases. The junction had 8 bases not matched to a gene; V was cut back by 2 bases and J by 0 bases. Germline CDR1 is MDHEN and CDR2 is SYDVKM. The CDR3 loop spans 18 amino acids.

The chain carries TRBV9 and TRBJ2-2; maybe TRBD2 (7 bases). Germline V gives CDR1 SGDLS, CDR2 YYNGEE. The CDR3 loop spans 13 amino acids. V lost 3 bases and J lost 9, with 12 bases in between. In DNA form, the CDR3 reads TGTGCCAGCAGCGCCGGGGGGCCCCGGGAGCTGTTTTTT. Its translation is CASSAGGPRELFF.